This TCR beta chain derives from a study of type 1 regulatory T cells. Study at large: This in vitro CD4 product, T-allo10, is enriched for Tr1 cells and alloantigen-specific.

The germline gives CDR1 LGHDT, CDR2 YNNKEL (reference sequence). The CDR3 consists of 16 residues. On this clonotype itself: Its antigen is currently unknown. A much larger clone differs from this one at a single base, so this may be a read error.

Via MiXCR, TCRdb re-called the reads, giving one row per CDR3 protein. The sample consists of tens of thousands of distinct CDR3 sequences, roughly an eighth of them appearing once. Material for sequencing was cultured non-Tr1 T cells, either the whole culture or a sorted T cell fraction (not recorded which). The rearrangement joins TRBV3-1 to TRBJ2-2; possibly TRBD1 or TRBD2 for D (5 bases each). The receptor was isolated from a human donor in good health. DNA for the CDR3: TGTGCCAGCAGTCGAAGACGGCAGGGTGCCGCCGGGGAGCCGTTTTTT. Encoded protein: CASSRRRQGAAGEPFF.